This is a list of T cell receptor beta chains from one sample in a study of blood T cell repertoires in COVID-19. Sequencing used immunoSEQ multiplex PCR; TCRdb keeps in-frame clones, though not all of them. The data contain over 75,000 clones, almost 90% of them singletons. The specimen was peripheral blood. These receptors originate from a human donor with active COVID-19. The donor label of this sample is uncertain. Each CDR3 is given with its conserved first and last residue.

>TRBJ2-3|TRBV19
CASSMGREGRDTQYF
>TRBJ1-2|TRBV19
CASSIRRDRGDGYTF
>TRBJ2-2|TRBV4-3
CASSEVLAVNTGELFF
>TRBJ2-1|TRBV6-2/TRBV6-3
CASSYGSSYNEQFF
>TRBJ1-3|TRBV6-5
CASIEGISGNTIYF
>TRBJ1-6|TRBV5-1
CASSLAPGGADSPLHF
>TRBJ1-2|TRBV6-5
CASSLFRLSNYGYTF
>TRBJ2-1|TRBV27
CASSLLGTSGGRFF
>TRBJ2-5|TRBV6-5
CASSYSLFQETQYF
>TRBJ1-1|TRBV5-6
CASRNDRGRSTEAFF